These 23 T cell receptor beta chains were sequenced from one sample in a study of blood T cell repertoires in COVID-19. Profiling relied on immunoSEQ multiplex PCR, and the TCRdb table lists in-frame clones only, not all of them. The sample carries under 65,000 clones, about nine tenths recorded once. The source material was peripheral blood. The origin of the receptors is an elderly woman with active COVID-19.

This chain connects TRBV5-1 to TRBJ2-3; TRBD2 agrees at 9 bases. Germline CDR1 is SGHRS and CDR2 is YFSETQ. V lost 0 bases to trimming and J lost 1 base; unmatched junction nucleotides: 3. The CDR3 spans 16 residues. The CDR3 protein is CASSLGLAGRTDTQYF. CDR3 bases: TGCGCCAGCAGCTTGGGCCTAGCGGGGCGCACAGATACGCAGTATTTT.

V is TRBV28 and J is TRBJ1-1; the match to TRBD1 covers 7 bases. Germline CDR1 MDHEN, CDR2 SYDVKM. The CDR3 length is 14 residues. J was trimmed by 4 bases and V by 2 bases; bases with no gene match: 4. CDR3 sequence (DNA): TGTGCCAGCAGTTTAGGGGACAGAGGCACTGAAGCTTTCTTT. It translates to CASSLGDRGTEAFF.

The rearrangement uses TRBV6-5 and TRBJ2-2; 7 bases are shared with TRBD1. The V gene's germline CDR1 is MNHEY and CDR2 SVGAGI. V was clipped by 6 bases and J by 6 bases; unmatched bases: 4. This CDR3 is 13 amino acids long. This CDR3 is CASRITGAGELFF. For the CDR3, the DNA is TGTGCCAGCAGGATTACAGGGGCCGGGGAGCTGTTTTTT.

The chain has TRBV5-1 and TRBJ1-2; D is unclear. In germline, CDR1 is SGHRS, CDR2 YFSETQ. This CDR3 spans 16 amino acids. V gave up 0 bases and J gave up 8 bases, with 20 bases separating them. The CDR3 loop reads CASSLGPGGNEDGYTF. CDR3 DNA: TGCGCCAGCAGCTTGGGGCCCGGAGGGAACGAGGACGGCTACACCTTC.

The sample holds one count of this clone. The chain has TRBV7-9 and TRBJ2-5, with 9 bases identical to TRBD1. With 5 bases clipped from V and 3 bases from J, the junction kept 4 bases outside the gene matches. The CDR3 is 14 amino acids. CDR1 and CDR2 from the germline V gene are SEHNR and FQNEAQ (reference sequence). The CDR3 DNA is TGTGCCAGCAGCGCGGGACAGGGAGAAGAGACCCAGTACTTC. This encodes CASSAGQGEETQYF.

The rearrangement links TRBV27 to TRBJ2-1; 7 nucleotides match TRBD1. V lost 2 bases and J lost 10; bases outside the gene matches: 14. CDR1 and CDR2 (germline): MNHEY, SMNVEV (reference sequence). This CDR3 has 16 amino acids. The CDR3 region has the DNA TGTGCCAGCAGTTTACACCTTTCGACAGGGTTTCGGGAGCAGTTCTTC. Protein product: CASSLHLSTGFREQFF.

The genes are TRBV28 and TRBJ1-5, with D hard to call. Germline assignment: CDR1 MDHEN and CDR2 SYDVKM. V was pared by 2 bases and J by 1 base, with 6 bases between. There are 14 residues in the CDR3. CDR3 amino acids: CASSLGESNQPQHF. The CDR3 coding sequence is TGTGCCAGCAGTTTAGGTGAGAGCAATCAGCCCCAGCATTTT.

J is TRBJ1-2 and V is TRBV27, with 9 positions matching TRBD1. With 6 bases clipped from V and 4 bases from J, the junction kept 12 bases outside the gene matches. The CDR3 spans 16 residues. From germline, CDR1 is MNHEY and CDR2 SMNVEV (reference sequence). CDR3 DNA: TGTGCCAGCAGCGCACGCGGACAGGGGATTCCCTATGGCTACACCTTC. Translation: CASSARGQGIPYGYTF.

The chain combines TRBV3-1 (or the pseudogene TRBV3-2) with TRBJ1-6; the D is unclear. Germline V gene sequence: CDR1 LGHDT, CDR2 YNNKEL (reference sequence). The CDR3 is 13 residues long. Trimming took 1 base from V and 10 from J, leaving 8 bases between them. As DNA, the CDR3 is TGTGCCAGCAGCCAAGTCGAGGGATCACCCCTCCACTTT. Translating it yields CASSQVEGSPLHF.

The gene calls are TRBV5-6 and TRBJ2-5, with 7 bases that match TRBD1. The CDR3 consists of 14 residues. Per germline, CDR1 SGHDT and CDR2 YYEEEE. The V segment lost 0 bases and the J segment 5 bases; nucleotides outside the gene matches: 4. The CDR3 loop is CASSLGLGGETQYF. The CDR3 DNA reads as TGTGCCAGCAGCTTGGGTTTAGGGGGCGAGACCCAGTACTTC.

The rearrangement uses TRBV28 and TRBJ2-6; 10 nucleotides line up with TRBD1. Germline CDR1 is MDHEN and CDR2 is SYDVKM. The CDR3 has 18 amino acids. V lost 6 bases to trimming and J lost 0 bases; unmatched junction nucleotides: 8. Written as DNA, the CDR3 is TGTGCCAGCAGGCCGGGACAGGGGACTTCCTCTGGGGCCAACGTCCTGACTTTC. Translation gives CASRPGQGTSSGANVLTF.

The genes are TRBV6-5 and TRBJ2-3; D might be TRBD2 (5 bases). Between the trimmed V and J ends, which lost 5 bases and 1 base, there was a span of 10 bases. This CDR3 spans 14 amino acids. Germline V lookup: CDR1 MNHEY, CDR2 SVGAGI. CDR3 bases: TGTGCCAGCAGTCTAGGACTTGGCACAGATACGCAGTATTTT. Encoded protein: CASSLGLGTDTQYF.

The rearrangement joins TRBV7-2 to TRBJ2-2; 10 bases match TRBD2. CDR1 and CDR2 from the germline V gene are SGHTA and FQGNSA. This CDR3 is built from 15 residues. V shed 5 bases, J shed 8 bases, and the junction held 8 bases outside the gene matches. The CDR3 reads CASSITSGTGGELFF. The CDR3 coding sequence is TGTGCCAGCAGCATAACTAGCGGGACGGGGGGGGAGCTGTTTTTT.

This CDR3 reads CAWKKLGGAWTGELFF. CDR3 nucleotides: TGTGCCTGGAAAAAATTAGGGGGGGCTTGGACCGGGGAGCTGTTTTTT. The chain is built from TRBV30 and TRBJ2-2; the D gene is possibly TRBD2 (7 bases). The V gene lost 4 bases and the J gene lost 5 bases, with 20 bases spanning the gap. The CDR3 has 16 residues. Germline values: CDR1 GTSNPN, CDR2 SVGIG (reference sequence).

V is TRBV9 and J is TRBJ2-5, with a weak D call TRBD1 (6 bases). V lost 3 bases and J 1 base, leaving 19 bases between the germline ends. CDR1 SGDLS and CDR2 YYNGEE come from the germline V gene. The CDR3 is 17 amino acids. The CDR3 reads CASSEGVGGGVQETQYF. Written as DNA, the CDR3 is TGTGCCAGCAGCGAGGGGGTCGGCGGAGGTGTCCAAGAGACCCAGTACTTC.

The V gene is TRBV7-9, the J gene TRBJ2-3; 11 nucleotides match TRBD2. This CDR3 comprises 14 residues. The junction had 0 bases not matched to a gene; V was cut back by 4 bases and J by 3 bases. The germline V gene encodes CDR1 SEHNR and CDR2 FQNEAQ (reference sequence). The CDR3 is CASSSSGGTDTQYF. CDR3 nucleotides: TGTGCCAGCAGCTCTAGCGGGGGGACAGATACGCAGTATTTT. Filled out from reference TRBV7-9 and TRBJ2-3, the complete variable domain reads DTGVSQNPRHKITKRGQNVTFRCDPISEHNRLYWYRQTLGQGPEFLTYFQNEAQLEKSRLLSDRFSAERPKGSFSTLEIQRTEQGDSAMYLCASSSSGGTDTQYFGPGTRLTVL.

This chain uses TRBV19 with TRBJ2-5; the D gene is possibly TRBD2 (5 bases). V lost 4 bases and J 5 bases, leaving 11 bases between the germline ends. Germline V lookup: CDR1 LNHDA, CDR2 SQIVND (reference sequence). This CDR3 is built from 13 residues. DNA of the CDR3: TGTGCCAGTAGTACCTCTAGCCTGGAGACCCAGTACTTC. Its translation is CASSTSSLETQYF.

This clone came up a few times. This chain joins TRBV28 and TRBJ1-5, with 8 bases fitting TRBD1. The CDR3 runs 15 residues. V dropped 6 bases and J dropped 6; count of bases not matched to a gene: 10. Germline V gene sequence: CDR1 MDHEN, CDR2 SYDVKM. DNA of the CDR3: TGTGCCAGCAGCCCGACAGGGGTCCGGGGTCAGCCCCAGCATTTT. Translated: CASSPTGVRGQPQHF.

The rearrangement uses TRBV10-2 and TRBJ1-4, with D perhaps matching TRBD1 (6 bases). The ends were cut back, 6 bases at V and 7 bases at J, with 18 bases in the middle. The germline gives CDR1 WSHSY, CDR2 SAAADI. This CDR3 has 15 amino acids. In DNA, the CDR3 is TGCGCCAGCAGGCCCCCCTCTGCGGGGGCTGAAAAACTGTTTTTT. It specifies CASRPPSAGAEKLFF.

This clone has only one observation. The chain has TRBV20-1 and TRBJ2-5, with TRBD2 matching over 9 bases. There are 17 residues in the CDR3. J gave up 1 base and V 3 bases, and 12 bases lay outside the gene matches. Germline-derived CDR1 and CDR2 are DFQATT and SNEGSKA (reference sequence). CDR3 residues: CSASWSGGTTLQETQYF. The CDR3 coding sequence is TGCAGTGCTAGTTGGAGCGGGGGGACTACACTCCAAGAGACCCAGTACTTC.

This chain links TRBV5-6 with TRBJ2-7, with 11 bases that match TRBD2. The germline gives CDR1 SGHDT, CDR2 YYEEEE. Trimming at V came to 0 bases and at J to 3 bases, leaving 2 bases not matched to a gene. This CDR3 contains 15 residues. The CDR3 here is CASSLGLAGIYEQYV. CDR3 nucleotide sequence: TGTGCCAGCAGCTTGGGACTAGCGGGGATCTACGAGCAGTACGTC.

The gene calls are TRBV6-6 and TRBJ2-7, with D maybe TRBD2 (6 bases). V dropped 8 bases and J dropped 1 base, with 18 bases sitting between them. The germline CDR1 and CDR2 sequences are MNHNY and SVGAGI (reference sequence). The CDR3 is made up of 15 amino acids. CDR3 loop: CASSRTSGFSYEQYF. In nucleotides, the CDR3 is TGTGCCAGCTCCCGTACGAGCGGGTTTTCCTACGAGCAGTACTTC.

The CDR3 bases are TGTGCCAGCAGCTTTACAGGCTCGGCCCAGCATTTT. Translating gives CASSFTGSAQHF. V usage is TRBV7-9 and J usage is TRBJ1-5; D might be TRBD1 (5 bases). The CDR3 length is 12 residues. V dropped 3 bases and J dropped 11 bases, with 11 bases sitting between them. Germline CDR1 is SEHNR and CDR2 is FQNEAQ (reference sequence).